These T cell receptor beta chains were read from a single sample in a study of blood T cell repertoires in COVID-19. Method: immunoSEQ multiplex PCR; TCRdb's copy keeps in-frame clones and lacks some. The sample includes fewer than 120,000 clones, 87% of them seen just once. Sequencing used peripheral blood. The receptors stem from a human donor in a cohort sampled during active COVID-19. Each CDR3 is given with its conserved first and last residue. The order of the fields is V gene, J gene, CDR3 protein.

TRBV9	TRBJ2-3	CASSAQADSTQYF
TRBV24-1	TRBJ2-5	CATSDGGRRSGGPETQYF
TRBV6-2/TRBV6-3	TRBJ2-2	CASSSGTGAANTGELFF
TRBV6-5	TRBJ2-7	CASSPLDRSHYEQYF
TRBV15	TRBJ2-7	CATSRDPGNYEQYF
TRBV19	TRBJ2-5	CASSMGGLAGGQETQYF
TRBV2	TRBJ2-3	CANKLESVTDTQYF
TRBV10-1	TRBJ2-3	CASSQLAGGLDTQYF
TRBV29-1	TRBJ1-1	CSVTMNTEAFF
TRBV30	TRBJ1-2	CAWSRGVNYGYTF
TRBV11-2	TRBJ2-7	CASAPGQGSYEQYF
TRBV18	TRBJ1-5	CASSPAQTGGNQPQHF
TRBV7-2	TRBJ1-2	CASSPPALGFGYTF
TRBV29-1	TRBJ2-7	CSVGEDRAYEQYF
TRBV6-5	TRBJ1-1	CASRKAGQRNTEAFF
TRBV9	TRBJ1-3	CASSVTGTSSGNTIYF
TRBV27	TRBJ2-1	CASSFWASGRAPLGEQFF
TRBV3-1/TRBV3-2	TRBJ2-1	CASSPGPFRGNEQFF
TRBV27	TRBJ2-5	CASRIPGQGETQYF
TRBV4-3	TRBJ2-7	CASSQFPSGYSYEQYF
TRBV9	TRBJ2-6	CASSPSNPGQVRSGANVLTF
TRBV7-9	TRBJ1-5	CASGTGPGDQPQHF
TRBV7-2	TRBJ2-1	CASSLVAGGGYNEQFF
TRBV18	TRBJ2-2	CASSPQGTGELFF
TRBV28	TRBJ2-5	CASSFSGTIQETQYF
TRBV5-1	TRBJ2-5	CASSLAPGTIQTQYF
TRBV28	TRBJ2-1	CASSDTNQGGEQFF
TRBV7-9	TRBJ1-2	CASSLGGTEKVHYTF
TRBV20-1	TRBJ2-3	CSARFMDTQYF
TRBV7-2	TRBJ1-2	CASSLDPAAGYTF
TRBV7-9	TRBJ2-1	CASSPSGTGRNEQFF
TRBV7-6	TRBJ1-4	CASSKPDSTGQEKLFF
TRBV5-1	TRBJ2-5	CASSLFSQETQYF
TRBV27	TRBJ2-3	CASSLSLAGGQDTQYF
TRBV5-1	TRBJ1-2	CASSLDGDYGYTF
TRBV5-3	TRBJ1-5	CARSLVRGGDQPQHF
TRBV6-5	TRBJ2-7	CASSYEGGAEQYF
TRBV5-1	TRBJ1-1	CASSLLPFDNGNTEAFF
TRBV3-1/TRBV3-2	TRBJ2-1	CASSQRGNSYNEQFF
TRBV15	TRBJ2-7	CATRNEGQGKAYEQYF
TRBV11-2	TRBJ1-4	CASSSPGEKLFF
TRBV4-1	TRBJ1-3	CASSRWSGQVDTIYF
TRBV5-1	TRBJ1-1	CASGSGQSTEAFF
TRBV19	TRBJ2-7	CATLRGPPYEQYF
TRBV7-9	TRBJ1-5	CASSLDRINQPQHF
TRBV3-1/TRBV3-2	TRBJ2-5	CASKRTSGRDEQETQYF
TRBV5-1	TRBJ2-1	CASSLQGANYNEQFF
TRBV5-5	TRBJ2-7	CASSLPGAGYEQYF
TRBV20-1	TRBJ1-2	CSARVERGYTF